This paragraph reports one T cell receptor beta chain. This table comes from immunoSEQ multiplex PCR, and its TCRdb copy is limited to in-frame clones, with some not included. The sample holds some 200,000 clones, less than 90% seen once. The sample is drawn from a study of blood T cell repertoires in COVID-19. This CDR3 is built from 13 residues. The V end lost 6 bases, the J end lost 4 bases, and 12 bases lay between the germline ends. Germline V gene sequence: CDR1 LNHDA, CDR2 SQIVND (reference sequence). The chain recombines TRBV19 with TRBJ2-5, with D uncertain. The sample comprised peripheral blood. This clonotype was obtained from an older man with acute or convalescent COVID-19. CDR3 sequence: CASRETATETQYF. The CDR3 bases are TGTGCCAGTAGGGAGACGGCGACAGAGACCCAGTACTTC.